This passage covers 14 T cell receptor beta chains from one sample sequenced in a study of CD8+CD57+ T cells in acquired aplastic anemia. All sequencing subjects had displayed CD8+CD57+ cell expansion on flow cytometry. The study profiled TCR beta VDJ and CDR3 using genomic DNA as template. One entry per CDR3 protein results from TCRdb running MiXCR on the reads. In the table there are fewer than 200,000 distinct CDR3 sequences, 47% of which are singletons. Specimen: sorted CD4+, CD8+, or CD8+CD57+ T cells (not recorded which) from PBMCs. All receptors come from a human donor with aplastic anemia.

This clonotype was counted once. The chain employs TRBV20-1 and TRBJ1-4; no firm D call. V was shortened by 7 bases and J by 2 bases, with 11 bases between the two germline ends. The CDR3 is made up of 13 amino acids. Germline V gives CDR1 DFQATT, CDR2 SNEGSKA (reference sequence). The CDR3 sequence is CSVARTTNEKLFF. In DNA form, the CDR3 reads TGCAGTGTAGCCCGAACCACTAATGAAAAACTGTTTTTT.

This chain joins TRBV20-1 and TRBJ2-7; D remains unclear. Germline CDR1 DFQATT, CDR2 SNEGSKA (reference sequence). The germline V and J ends were trimmed by 4 bases and 3 bases, with 7 bases remaining between them. The CDR3 runs to 11 residues. The CDR3 region is CSAIDRYEQYF. DNA for the CDR3: TGCAGTGCTATTGACCGCTACGAGCAGTACTTC.

V and J are TRBV14 and TRBJ2-2; a possible D gene is TRBD2 (6 bases). The germline V and J ends were trimmed by 1 base and 0 bases, with 18 bases remaining between them. The CDR3 is 19 amino acids. The germline gives CDR1 SGHDN, CDR2 FVKESK. The CDR3: CASSQVGGRVNANTGELFF. For the CDR3, the DNA is TGTGCCAGCAGCCAAGTGGGAGGCAGGGTAAACGCGAACACCGGGGAGCTGTTTTTT. The entire variable domain, with the rest obtained from reference TRBV14 and TRBJ2-2, is as follows: EAGVTQFPSHSVIEKGQTVTLRCDPISGHDNLYWYRRVMGKEIKFLLHFVKESKQDESGMPNNRFLAERTGGTYSTLKVQPAELEDSGVYFCASSQVGGRVNANTGELFFGEGSRLTVL.

This clonotype appeared many times. This chain links TRBV2 with TRBJ2-5; the D is unclear. The CDR3 extends over 13 amino acids. Trimming shortened V by 6 bases and J by 5 bases, and 13 bases separated the two germline ends. Germline V gene lookup returns CDR1 SNHLY and CDR2 FYNNEI. The CDR3 spells CASSQIVTETQYF. In DNA, the CDR3 is TGTGCCAGCAGCCAGATCGTAACCGAGACCCAGTACTTC. The full variable domain, rest sourced from reference TRBV2 and TRBJ2-5, is EPEVTQTPSHQVTQMGQEVILRCVPISNHLYFYWYRQILGQKVEFLVSFYNNEISEKSEIFDDQFSVERPDGSNFTLKIRSTKLEDSAMYFCASSQIVTETQYFGPGTRLLVL.

The chain joins TRBV19 to TRBJ2-1; D uncertain. The V end was cut by 7 bases, the J end by 5 bases, with 9 bases between. The CDR3 sequence is 12 residues long. Germline CDR1 LNHDA, CDR2 SQIVND (reference sequence). The CDR3 DNA sequence: TGTGCCAGTAAAGATCCGAACAATGAGCAGTTCTTC. Amino acids: CASKDPNNEQFF.

The gene calls are TRBV24-1 and TRBJ2-3; 7 bases match TRBD1. Germline V CDR1 and CDR2: KGHDR, SFDVKD. The V segment lost 0 bases and the J segment 4 bases; nucleotides outside the gene matches: 15. This CDR3 has 19 residues. The CDR3 DNA is TGTGCCACCAGTGATTTGGGGGTGGTTTTAGACAGGGTTCCAGATACGCAGTATTTT. Translated: CATSDLGVVLDRVPDTQYF.

The chain has TRBV4-3 and TRBJ1-2, with no clear D. The CDR3 sequence is 14 residues long. Trimming left V 2 bases short and J 3 bases short, with 10 bases between. Germline loops: CDR1 LGHNA, CDR2 YSLEER. CDR3 bases: TGCGCCAGCAGCCAACAGAGTGATTACTATGGCTACACCTTC. Translated, it gives CASSQQSDYYGYTF.

Many counts were recorded for this clonotype. The chain links TRBV19 to TRBJ1-2; 9 bases line up with TRBD1. Losses at the gene ends were 4 bases for V and 4 bases for J; bases not matched to a gene: 7. This CDR3 is 15 amino acids long. From germline, CDR1 is LNHDA and CDR2 SQIVND (reference sequence). DNA for the CDR3: TGTGCCAGTAGTACTCCCCAGACAGGGGGCTATGGCTACACCTTC. As protein: CASSTPQTGGYGYTF.

This clonotype has a count of ten or more. V is TRBV2 and J is TRBJ1-2, with D unresolved. The germline V gene has CDR1 SNHLY and CDR2 FYNNEI. CDR3 size: 12 residues. With 4 bases removed from V and 6 bases from J, the gap between germline ends came to 9 bases. The CDR3 DNA reads as TGTGCCAGCAGTGCGGAGTTTGATGGCTACACCTTC. Translated, it gives CASSAEFDGYTF.

This rearrangement joins TRBV10-1 to TRBJ2-1; 13 positions agree with TRBD2. Trimming took 4 bases from V and 8 from J; bases not matched to a gene: 11. The CDR3 sequence is 17 residues long. Looked up from germline, CDR1 is WNHNN and CDR2 is SYGVQD (reference sequence). The CDR3 region is CASSGGQGLAGFDEQFF. The DNA for the CDR3 is TGCGCCAGCAGTGGGGGGCAGGGACTAGCGGGGTTCGATGAGCAGTTCTTC.

In its sample, this clonotype was seen many times. The chain couples TRBV7-9 to TRBJ2-1; D not certain. V gave up 4 bases and J gave up 6 bases, with 16 bases separating them. In germline, CDR1 is SEHNR, CDR2 FQNEAQ (reference sequence). The CDR3 extends over 15 amino acids. CDR3 residues: CASSYLETVANEQFF. The DNA of the CDR3 is TGTGCCAGCAGCTACCTGGAGACGGTGGCCAATGAGCAGTTCTTC.

A note on this clonotype: The conserved closing phenylalanine or tryptophan is absent in this CDR3, likely reflecting a read error. The chain couples TRBV4-2 to TRBJ1-4, with D possibly matching TRBD1 (5 bases). V was clipped by 1 base and J by 2 bases, with 17 bases between them. This CDR3 spans 18 amino acids. The germline V gene has CDR1 LGHNA and CDR2 YNFKEQ. CDR3 in DNA: TGTGCCAGCAGCCAAGCCAGGGACGTTTTGCTCACTAATGAAAAACTGTTTCTT. Protein: CASSQARDVLLTNEKLFL.

As concerns this clonotype: Since a much larger clone is just one base distant, this may be a read error. V usage is TRBV6-2 or TRBV6-3 and J usage is TRBJ2-7; 8 bases line up with TRBD1. The CDR3 totals 15 residues. The germline V gene encodes CDR1 MNHEY and CDR2 SVGEGT. Germline trimming cut 2 bases from V and 0 bases from J; bases unmatched to any gene: 3. CDR3 amino acids: CASSYGQGRSYEQYF. The CDR3 DNA reads TGTGCCAGCAGTTACGGACAGGGACGCTCCTACGAGCAGTACTTC.

The J gene is TRBJ1-6, the V gene TRBV4-2; no firm D call. Germline CDR1 and CDR2: LGHNA and YNFKEQ. Trimming stripped 2 bases from V and 14 bases from J, with 16 bases between. This CDR3 has 14 amino acids. CDR3 nucleotide sequence: TGTGCCAGCAGCCAACCTGCGACGGCCGAGTCCCTCCACTTT. This translates into CASSQPATAESLHF.